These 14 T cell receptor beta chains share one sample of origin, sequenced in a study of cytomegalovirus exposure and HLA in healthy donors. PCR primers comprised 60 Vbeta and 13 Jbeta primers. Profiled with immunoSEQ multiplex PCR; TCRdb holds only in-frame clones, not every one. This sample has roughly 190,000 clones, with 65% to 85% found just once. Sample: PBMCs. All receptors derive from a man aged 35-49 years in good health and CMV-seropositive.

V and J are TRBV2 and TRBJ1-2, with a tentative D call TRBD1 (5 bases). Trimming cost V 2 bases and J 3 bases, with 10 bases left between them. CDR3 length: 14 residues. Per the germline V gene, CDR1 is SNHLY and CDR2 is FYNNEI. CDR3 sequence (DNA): TGTGCCAGCAGTGAATTGGGGCCTGACTATGGCTACACCTTC. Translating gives CASSELGPDYGYTF.

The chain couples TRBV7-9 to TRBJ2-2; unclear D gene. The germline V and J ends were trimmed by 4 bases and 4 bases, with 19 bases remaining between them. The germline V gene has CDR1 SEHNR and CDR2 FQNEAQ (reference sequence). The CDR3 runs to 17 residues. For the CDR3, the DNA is TGTGCCAGCAGCTATAACAGTCCTGGGCCCCGCACCGGGGAGCTGTTTTTT. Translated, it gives CASSYNSPGPRTGELFF.

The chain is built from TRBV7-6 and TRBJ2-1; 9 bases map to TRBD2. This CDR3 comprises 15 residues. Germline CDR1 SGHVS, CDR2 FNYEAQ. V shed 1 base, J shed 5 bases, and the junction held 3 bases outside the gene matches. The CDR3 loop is CASSLGGRANNEQFF. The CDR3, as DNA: TGTGCCAGCAGCTTAGGCGGGAGGGCCAACAATGAGCAGTTCTTC.

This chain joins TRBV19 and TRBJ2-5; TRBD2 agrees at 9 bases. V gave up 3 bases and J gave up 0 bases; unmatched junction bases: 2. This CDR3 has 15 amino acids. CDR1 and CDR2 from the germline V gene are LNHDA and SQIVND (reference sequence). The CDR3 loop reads CASSIGLANQETQYF. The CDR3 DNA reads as TGTGCCAGTAGTATCGGACTAGCGAACCAAGAGACCCAGTACTTC.

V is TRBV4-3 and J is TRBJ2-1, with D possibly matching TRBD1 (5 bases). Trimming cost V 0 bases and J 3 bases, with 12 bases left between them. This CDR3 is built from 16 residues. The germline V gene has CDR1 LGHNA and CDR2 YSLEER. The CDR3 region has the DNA TGCGCCAGCAGCCAAGAGAAAAGGGGCCGCTACAATGAGCAGTTCTTC. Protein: CASSQEKRGRYNEQFF.

CDR3 in DNA: TGTGCCAGTAGTCGGGACACTGAAGCTTTCTTT. This translates into CASSRDTEAFF. The chain joins TRBV19 to TRBJ1-1; D uncertain. Trimming removed 5 bases from V and 3 bases from J, with 4 bases in between. This CDR3 is 11 amino acids long. The germline gives CDR1 LNHDA, CDR2 SQIVND (reference sequence). Full variable domain (rest looked up from reference TRBV19 and TRBJ1-1): DGGITQSPKYLFRKEGQNVTLSCEQNLNHDAMYWYRQDPGQGLRLIYYSQIVNDFQKGDIAEGYSVSREKKESFPLTVTSAQKNPTAFYLCASSRDTEAFFGQGTRLTVV.

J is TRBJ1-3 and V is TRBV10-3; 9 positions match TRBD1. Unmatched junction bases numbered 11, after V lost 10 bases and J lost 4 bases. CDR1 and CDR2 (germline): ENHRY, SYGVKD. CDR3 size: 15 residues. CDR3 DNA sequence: TGTGCCAGCAAGCCACAGGGGGCGCCGGGAAACACCATATATTTT. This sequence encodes CASKPQGAPGNTIYF.

For the CDR3, the DNA is TGTGCCAGCAGCTTAGGGACAGGGGTCCCCAATGAGCAGTTCTTC. Translation: CASSLGTGVPNEQFF. This chain connects TRBV7-6 to TRBJ2-1; TRBD1 aligns across 9 bases. Germline V gives CDR1 SGHVS, CDR2 FNYEAQ. V dropped 1 base and J dropped 6; count of bases not matched to a gene: 4. This CDR3 has 15 residues. Together with reference TRBV7-6 and TRBJ2-1, the CDR3 gives the full variable domain: GAGVSQSPRYKVTKRGQDVALRCDPISGHVSLYWYRQALGQGPEFLTYFNYEAQQDKSGLPNDRFSAERPEGSISTLTIQRTEQRDSAMYRCASSLGTGVPNEQFFGPGTRLTVL.

The CDR3 DNA sequence: TGTGCCAGCAGCGTAGAGTGGGGAGGGTACACTGAAGCTTTCTTT. It codes for CASSVEWGGYTEAFF. V usage is TRBV9 and J usage is TRBJ1-1; D is unresolved. Trimming stripped 0 bases from V and 3 bases from J, with 12 bases between. This CDR3 is 15 amino acids long. Germline CDR1 is SGDLS and CDR2 is YYNGEE.

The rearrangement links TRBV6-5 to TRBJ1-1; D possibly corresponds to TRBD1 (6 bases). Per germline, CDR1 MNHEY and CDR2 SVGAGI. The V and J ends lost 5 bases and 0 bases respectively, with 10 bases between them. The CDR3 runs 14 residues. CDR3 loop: CASSLRQVNTEAFF. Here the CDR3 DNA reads TGTGCCAGCAGTCTTCGACAGGTGAACACTGAAGCTTTCTTT.

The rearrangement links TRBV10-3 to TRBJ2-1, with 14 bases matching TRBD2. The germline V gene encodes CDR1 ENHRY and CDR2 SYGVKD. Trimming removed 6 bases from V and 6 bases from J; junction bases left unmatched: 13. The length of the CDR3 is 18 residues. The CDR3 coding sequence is TGTGCCATCAGGGGGACTAGCGGGAGATTGGGCCCCTCCAATGAGCAGTTCTTC. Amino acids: CAIRGTSGRLGPSNEQFF.

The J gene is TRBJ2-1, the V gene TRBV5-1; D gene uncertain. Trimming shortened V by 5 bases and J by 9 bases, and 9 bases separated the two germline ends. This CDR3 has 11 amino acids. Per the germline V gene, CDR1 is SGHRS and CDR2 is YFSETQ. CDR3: CASSIDFEQFF. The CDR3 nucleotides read TGCGCCAGCAGTATAGATTTTGAGCAGTTCTTC.

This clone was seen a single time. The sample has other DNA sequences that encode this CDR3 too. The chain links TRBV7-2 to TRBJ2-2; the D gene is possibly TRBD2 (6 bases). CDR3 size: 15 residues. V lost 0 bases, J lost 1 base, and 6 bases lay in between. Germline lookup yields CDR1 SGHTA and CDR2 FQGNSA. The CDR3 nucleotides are TGTGCCAGCAGCTTAGCTAGCGGGAACACCGGGGAGCTGTTTTTT. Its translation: CASSLASGNTGELFF.

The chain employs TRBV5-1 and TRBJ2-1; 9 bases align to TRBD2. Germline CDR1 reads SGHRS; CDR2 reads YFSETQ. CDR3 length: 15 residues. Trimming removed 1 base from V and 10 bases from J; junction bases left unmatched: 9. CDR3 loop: CASSLTLAGDKEQFF. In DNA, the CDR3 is TGCGCCAGCAGCTTGACGTTAGCGGGAGATAAAGAGCAGTTCTTC.